The rows below give T cell receptor beta chains drawn from one sample of a study of Ad26.COV2.S vaccination and SARS-CoV-2 variants. The method was immunoSEQ multiplex PCR; TCRdb's version includes in-frame clones alone and lacks a portion of them. The table shows about 480,000 clones, with 87% occurring only once. This sample comprised peripheral blood, obtained in a trial of Ad26.COV2.S vaccine versus placebo. Receptor source: a person between 18 and 65 years old who received the Ad26.COV2.S COVID-19 vaccine or a placebo. Each CDR3 is given with its conserved first and last residue. The D gene is left open where the match is weak. Clone sizes are given selectively: once, few, many, or a class where the clone is expanded.

V,J,length,D,size,DNA,CDR3
TRBV18,TRBJ1-5,14,.,.,TGTGCCAGCTCGCGGGACGGTGTCAATCAGCCCCAGCATTTT,CASSRDGVNQPQHF
TRBV5-6,TRBJ1-2,13,.,few,TGTGCCAGCAGCTTACAAGGGGGGTACGGCTACACCTTC,CASSLQGGYGYTF
TRBV25-1,TRBJ1-2,13,.,.,TGTGCCAGCAGACTAAAGGGTTCCTATGGCTACACCTTC,CASRLKGSYGYTF
TRBV28,TRBJ2-3,17,TRBD1,.,TGTGCCAGCAGTCAACGACAGGGCCGCCTGAACACAGATACGCAGTATTTT,CASSQRQGRLNTDTQYF
TRBV19,TRBJ1-4,15,.,.,TGTGCCAGTAGTTCCTCCGGGGGAGGGAATGAAAAACTGTTTTTT,CASSSSGGGNEKLFF
TRBV11-2,TRBJ1-1,12,TRBD1,.,TGTGCCAGCAGTTCAGGGGGCGGACGAGCTTTCTTT,CASSSGGGRAFF
TRBV5-8,TRBJ2-1,14,.,.,TGTGCCAGCAGCTTAGGACAGACCTACAATGAGCAGTTCTTC,CASSLGQTYNEQFF
TRBV6-2/TRBV6-3,TRBJ1-1,18,.,.,TGTGCCAGCAGTTACTCGACAGGTATTGGGCGGGGGTTTACTGAAGCTTTCTTT,CASSYSTGIGRGFTEAFF
TRBV27,TRBJ2-7,14,.,few,TGTGCCAGCAGTGTCACCTATAGCTCCTACGAGCAGTACTTC,CASSVTYSSYEQYF
TRBV15,TRBJ1-1,16,.,.,TGTGCCACCAGCAGAGATCAGTTTGGGAGGGTCACTGAAGCTTTCTTT,CATSRDQFGRVTEAFF
TRBV6-5,TRBJ1-3,15,.,.,TGTGCCAGCAGTTACAGGTTAACTGGCGGAAACACCATATATTTT,CASSYRLTGGNTIYF
TRBV7-9,TRBJ1-1,14,.,.,TGTGCCAGCAGCCCACCCGGGGCTTTCACTGAAGCTTTCTTT,CASSPPGAFTEAFF
TRBV5-4,TRBJ2-2,15,.,.,TGTGCCAGCAGCTTCTCAGGGCCTAACACCGGGGAGCTGTTTTTT,CASSFSGPNTGELFF
TRBV5-4,TRBJ2-7,13,.,.,TGTGCCAGCAGCTTGGGACTAGGCTACGAGCAGTACTTC,CASSLGLGYEQYF
TRBV19,TRBJ1-6,14,.,few,TGTGCCAGTAGTATTGGGACGGAATATTCACCCCTCCACTTT,CASSIGTEYSPLHF
TRBV2,TRBJ1-1,15,TRBD1,.,TGTGCCAGCAGTGTTGGACAGGGGGCGAACACTGAAGCTTTCTTT,CASSVGQGANTEAFF
TRBV7-9,TRBJ1-2,13,.,.,TGTGCCAGCAGAACAGGTCCTACGGATGGCTACACCTTC,CASRTGPTDGYTF
TRBV19,TRBJ1-5,15,TRBD1,.,TGTGCCAGTAGTATAAGGGGCCAGGGGGATCAGCCCCAGCATTTT,CASSIRGQGDQPQHF
TRBV6-5,TRBJ1-2,13,.,.,TGTGCCAGCAGTTACTTGCGCAGTGGCGGCTACACCTTC,CASSYLRSGGYTF
TRBV15,TRBJ1-5,15,.,once,TGTGCCACCAGCAGAGGTGAGGGGGGGGATCAGCCCCAGCATTTT,CATSRGEGGDQPQHF
TRBV7-6,TRBJ2-5,16,TRBD2,.,TGTGCCAGCAGCTTCGGACTGGGACTAGCGGAAGAGACCCAGTACTTC,CASSFGLGLAEETQYF
TRBV5-4,TRBJ1-5,13,.,.,TGTGCCAGCAGCTTGGACATCAATCAGCCCCAGCATTTT,CASSLDINQPQHF
TRBV11-2,TRBJ1-3,15,TRBD1,.,TGTGCCAGCAGGGGACAGACTGGATCTGGAAACACCATATATTTT,CASRGQTGSGNTIYF
TRBV24-1,TRBJ2-7,13,.,.,TGTGCCACCAGTGATCCCCCCAACTACGAGCAGTACTTC,CATSDPPNYEQYF
TRBV2,TRBJ2-2,15,TRBD2,.,TGTGCCAGCACTCCGGGACTAGCGGGAGTTGGGGAGCTGTTTTTT,CASTPGLAGVGELFF
TRBV5-5,TRBJ2-1,15,.,.,TGTGCCAGCAGCTTGGGCCTAGCGTTCAGCAATGAGCAGTTCTTC,CASSLGLAFSNEQFF
TRBV5-1,TRBJ2-3,17,.,.,TGCGCCAGCAGCTCGGGACTTCGTACCCTGGGCACAGATACGCAGTATTTT,CASSSGLRTLGTDTQYF
TRBV4-2,TRBJ1-3,13,.,few,TGTGCCAGCAGCCCGACCGGGTGGGACACCATATATTTT,CASSPTGWDTIYF
TRBV7-2,TRBJ1-1,14,TRBD1,.,TGTGCCAGCAGCCCCGGGACAGGGAGAACTGAAGCTTTCTTT,CASSPGTGRTEAFF
TRBV5-4,TRBJ2-3,15,.,once,TGTGCCAGCAGCTTGGATGGGGCTAGCACAGATACGCAGTATTTT,CASSLDGASTDTQYF
TRBV19,TRBJ2-1,13,.,.,TGTGCCAGTAGTATGGTCCCCGTGGGTGAGCAGTTCTTC,CASSMVPVGEQFF
TRBV19,TRBJ2-7,16,.,.,TGTGCCAGTAGTCCTCCCCCGCCCAACGGCGCGCGGGAGCAGTACTTC,CASSPPPPNGAREQYF
TRBV7-8,TRBJ2-1,20,TRBD2,.,TGTGCCAGCATGGGGGTTCGGGCTAGCGGGAGCTACGGCTCCTACAATGAGCAGTTCTTC,CASMGVRASGSYGSYNEQFF
TRBV5-4,TRBJ2-7,15,TRBD1,.,TGTGCCAGCAAACAAACCGGGACAGGGACTTACGAGCAGTACTTC,CASKQTGTGTYEQYF
TRBV4-1,TRBJ1-3,18,.,.,TGCGCCAGCAGCCCCACCGACACAAGGAATGAGGGCGGAAACACCATATATTTT,CASSPTDTRNEGGNTIYF
TRBV19,TRBJ2-2,17,.,.,TGTGCCAGTAGTATAGCCCTTCTTCGAGCGTCGCCCGGGGAGCTGTTTTTT,CASSIALLRASPGELFF
TRBV5-6,TRBJ2-6,18,.,.,TGTGCCAGCAGCTCCAATTGGTTGGAGCCCTCTGGGGCCAACGTCCTGACTTTC,CASSSNWLEPSGANVLTF
TRBV30,TRBJ1-1,13,.,.,TGTGCCTGGAGACAGCCCGGGGGCACTGAAGCTTTCTTT,CAWRQPGGTEAFF
TRBV20-1,TRBJ2-3,11,.,.,TGCAGTGCGATCCCGGCAGATACGCAGTATTTT,CSAIPADTQYF
TRBV9,TRBJ2-3,14,.,.,TGTGCCAGCAGTATAGGGGGGGGCACAGATACGCAGTATTTT,CASSIGGGTDTQYF
TRBV28,TRBJ2-5,14,TRBD1,.,TGTGCCAGCAGTTTTGCAGGGGGTCAAGAGACCCAGTACTTC,CASSFAGGQETQYF
TRBV9,TRBJ1-3,14,.,.,TGTGCCAGCAGCGAGAAGACAACTGGAAACACCATATATTTT,CASSEKTTGNTIYF
TRBV28,TRBJ1-5,14,.,.,TGTGCCAGCAGCGGTACTCAAAGAAATCAGCCCCAGCATTTT,CASSGTQRNQPQHF
TRBV7-2,TRBJ1-4,15,TRBD1,.,TGTGCCAGCAGCTTAGGCAGGGGGCGACACGAAAAACTGTTTTTT,CASSLGRGRHEKLFF
TRBV28,TRBJ1-6,15,TRBD1,.,TGTGCCAGCAGTTTCTTGCAGGGGGCGAATTCACCCCTCCACTTT,CASSFLQGANSPLHF
TRBV30,TRBJ1-2,13,TRBD1,.,TGTGCCTGGAGGGGAACAGGGGACTATGGCTACACCTTC,CAWRGTGDYGYTF
TRBV6-6,TRBJ2-7,16,TRBD1,few,TGTGCCAGCTGGGGATACACAGGGGGCGAATCCTACGAGCAGTACTTC,CASWGYTGGESYEQYF
TRBV24-1,TRBJ1-5,18,.,.,TGTGCCACCAGTGACAAAAAACCGGGACAACTTAGCAATCAGCCCCAGCATTTT,CATSDKKPGQLSNQPQHF